The 30 T cell receptor beta chains presented below share a single source sample, sequenced in a study of blood T cell repertoires in COVID-19. The protocol was immunoSEQ multiplex PCR, while the TCRdb copy is restricted to in-frame clones and leaves out a portion. The sample lists some 57,000 clones, about 89% occurring once. The specimen sequenced was peripheral blood. These receptor sequences come from a man aged 60 to 75 with acute or convalescent COVID-19.

The chain couples TRBV5-1 to TRBJ1-1; D unclear. The CDR3 has 16 residues. Trimming pared 6 bases from V and 5 bases from J, leaving 23 bases between. Germline V CDR1 and CDR2: SGHRS, YFSETQ. DNA of the CDR3: TGCGCCAGCACCCAAGACACCTCCCCCGGGAAAACTGAAGCTTTCTTT. This gives the protein CASTQDTSPGKTEAFF.

This rearrangement joins TRBV29-1 to TRBJ2-7; D may be TRBD1 (6 bases). V was trimmed by 1 base and J by 6 bases, leaving 10 bases between them. CDR3 length: 12 amino acids. In germline, CDR1 is SQVTM, CDR2 ANQGSEA. In DNA form, the CDR3 reads TGCAGCGTTGAAGGGGCAGGGGTCGAGCAGTACTTC. This translates into CSVEGAGVEQYF.

The chain recombines TRBV30 with TRBJ2-1; 9 bases line up with TRBD1. This CDR3 region has 16 residues. CDR1 and CDR2 (germline): GTSNPN, SVGIG (reference sequence). V gave up 1 base and J gave up 3 bases; unmatched junction bases: 7. The CDR3 protein is CAWSGLDRGIYNEQFF. CDR3 nucleotide sequence: TGTGCCTGGAGTGGGTTAGACAGGGGGATCTACAATGAGCAGTTCTTC.

The chain is built from TRBV27 and TRBJ2-7; TRBD1 is a possible D gene (5 bases). V lost 3 bases to trimming and J lost 0 bases, with 12 bases between them. Germline V lookup: CDR1 MNHEY, CDR2 SMNVEV (reference sequence). The CDR3 is 15 residues long. The CDR3 spells CASSLQGVASYEQYF. The CDR3 DNA sequence: TGTGCCAGCAGTTTGCAAGGGGTCGCCTCCTACGAGCAGTACTTC.

A single count supports this clone. The chain couples TRBV20-1 to TRBJ1-3; D not certain. Trimming removed 6 bases at V and 4 bases at J, with 7 bases between. Germline values: CDR1 DFQATT, CDR2 SNEGSKA (reference sequence). The CDR3 totals 11 residues. The CDR3 DNA reads as TGCAGTGCCGAACGGGGAAACACCATATATTTT. This encodes CSAERGNTIYF.

V gene TRBV2 combines with J gene TRBJ1-1, with D hard to call. This CDR3 has 13 residues. In germline, CDR1 is SNHLY, CDR2 FYNNEI. Trimming shortened V by 8 bases and J by 1 base, and 11 bases separated the two germline ends. The CDR3 region has the DNA TGTGCCAGCGTCATCTCAGAGAACACTGAAGCTTTCTTT. This gives the protein CASVISENTEAFF.

This chain uses TRBV7-3 with TRBJ1-1, with TRBD1 matching 9 bases. V dropped 1 base and J dropped 12; count of bases not matched to a gene: 6. The CDR3 sequence is 13 residues long. In germline, CDR1 is SGHTA, CDR2 FQGTGA. The DNA for the CDR3 is TGTGCCAGCAGCTTAAACGGGGACAGGGAACCTTTCTTT. It translates to CASSLNGDREPFF. Filled out from reference TRBV7-3 and TRBJ1-1, the complete variable domain reads GAGVSQTPSNKVTEKGKYVELRCDPISGHTALYWYRQSLGQGPEFLIYFQGTGAADDSGLPNDRFFAVRPEGSVSTLKIQRTERGDSAVYLCASSLNGDREPFFGQGTRLTVV.

The rearrangement uses TRBV14 and TRBJ1-2; 7 bases map to TRBD1. Germline-derived CDR1 and CDR2 are SGHDN and FVKESK. V dropped 3 bases and J dropped 7; count of bases not matched to a gene: 5. This CDR3 region has 13 residues. In nucleotides, the CDR3 is TGTGCCAGCAGCCAGGACAGGACTACTGGCTACACCTTC. Translating gives CASSQDRTTGYTF.

This chain links TRBV6-6 with TRBJ2-3, with 9 bases lining up with TRBD2. Trimming cost V 5 bases and J 2 bases; bases outside gene matches: 11. This CDR3 is built from 17 residues. Germline loops: CDR1 MNHNY, CDR2 SVGAGI (reference sequence). The CDR3 protein is CASSPEGSGGFTDTQYF. The CDR3, as DNA: TGTGCCAGCAGTCCCGAGGGAAGCGGGGGGTTCACAGATACGCAGTATTTT.

The chain joins TRBV19 to TRBJ2-7; tentative D call: TRBD2 (6 bases). Trimming took off 5 bases at V and 3 bases at J, with 17 bases between the two ends. The CDR3 loop spans 15 amino acids. The germline gives CDR1 LNHDA, CDR2 SQIVND (reference sequence). CDR3 sequence reads: CASSPNRGTYYEQYF. CDR3 DNA: TGTGCCAGTAGTCCTAACCGGGGGACCTACTACGAGCAGTACTTC.

This clone has just one count. The rearrangement links TRBV5-1 to TRBJ1-4, with TRBD1 identical over 7 bases. V was clipped by 0 bases and J by 5 bases; unmatched bases: 1. The germline V gene has CDR1 SGHRS and CDR2 YFSETQ. This CDR3 comprises 14 residues. CDR3 in amino acids: CASSLDRGNEKLFF. DNA for the CDR3: TGCGCCAGCAGCTTGGACAGGGGAAATGAAAAACTGTTTTTT. The full variable domain, in which reference TRBV5-1 and TRBJ1-4 provide the parts outside the CDR3, is KAGVTQTPRYLIKTRGQQVTLSCSPISGHRSVSWYQQTPGQGLQFLFEYFSETQRNKGNFPGRFSGRQFSNSRSEMNVSTLELGDSALYLCASSLDRGNEKLFFGSGTQLSVL.

The V call is TRBV25-1, the J call TRBJ1-4; 8 positions agree with TRBD1. The ends lost 4 bases at V and 0 bases at J; junction bases unmatched: 1. The CDR3 spans 15 residues. CDR1 and CDR2 from the germline V gene are MGHDK and SYGVNS. The CDR3 DNA follows: TGTGCCAGCAGTGCGACAGGGGCAACTAATGAAAAACTGTTTTTT. It encodes CASSATGATNEKLFF.

The V and J genes are TRBV30 and TRBJ2-1; TRBD1 matches at 7 bases. J lost 6 bases, V lost 8 bases, and 16 bases had no gene match. The CDR3 length is 15 residues. Germline CDR1 is GTSNPN and CDR2 is SVGIG (reference sequence). The chain's CDR3 is CAGDYRGSVSNEQFF. In nucleotides, the CDR3 is TGTGCCGGCGATTACAGGGGATCCGTGTCCAATGAGCAGTTCTTC.

This chain links TRBV27 with TRBJ1-6, with TRBD1 identical over 10 bases. The V and J ends lost 5 bases and 9 bases, in that order; junction bases with no gene match: 7. CDR1 and CDR2 from the germline V gene are MNHEY and SMNVEV (reference sequence). This CDR3 comprises 15 residues. CDR3: CASSPTGGLGSPLHF. The CDR3 DNA is TGTGCCAGCAGTCCGACAGGGGGCTTGGGTTCACCCCTCCACTTT.

V and J are TRBV19 and TRBJ1-1, with 7 nucleotides matching TRBD1. The V gene end was trimmed by 4 bases and the J gene end by 8 bases; junction bases not matched to a gene: 4. Germline V CDR1 and CDR2: LNHDA, SQIVND (reference sequence). This CDR3 has 12 residues. CDR3 sequence: CASSNRGGEAFF. The CDR3 DNA reads TGTGCCAGTAGTAACAGGGGTGGGGAAGCTTTCTTT.

The chain is built from TRBV6-1 and TRBJ1-4; D gene ambiguous. The CDR3 consists of 16 residues. Germline CDR1 and CDR2: MNHNS and SASEGT. The V end lost 2 bases, the J end lost 2 bases, and 12 bases lay between the germline ends. The DNA of the CDR3 is TGTGCCAGCAGTGAAATTAAGGGAGTCACTAATGAAAAACTGTTTTTT. This encodes CASSEIKGVTNEKLFF.

The chain links TRBV2 to TRBJ1-1; TRBD1 agrees at 9 bases. Looked up from germline, CDR1 is SNHLY and CDR2 is FYNNEI. With V trimmed by 6 bases and J by 4 bases, 3 bases remained unmatched. The CDR3 is made up of 13 amino acids. The CDR3 DNA sequence: TGTGCCAGCAGAACGGGACAGGGCACTGAAGCTTTCTTT. It is translated as CASRTGQGTEAFF.

The rearrangement links TRBV25-1 to TRBJ2-2; TRBD1 aligns across 9 bases. Germline CDR1 and CDR2: MGHDK and SYGVNS. The CDR3 contains 14 residues. Trimming at V came to 8 bases and at J to 3 bases, leaving 4 bases not matched to a gene. In DNA, the CDR3 is TGTGCCAGCCGTGGGACAGGGTACACCGGGGAGCTGTTTTTT. Translation gives CASRGTGYTGELFF.

The chain uses TRBV13 and TRBJ2-1, with 8 nucleotides matching TRBD1. CDR1 and CDR2 from the germline V gene are PRHDT and FYEKMQ (reference sequence). The V and J ends lost 4 bases and 4 bases, in that order; junction bases with no gene match: 9. This CDR3 is built from 16 residues. The CDR3 protein is CASSWQGAAKYNEQFF. CDR3 DNA: TGTGCCAGCAGCTGGCAGGGGGCAGCGAAATACAATGAGCAGTTCTTC.

The chain carries TRBV29-1 and TRBJ2-2; 7 positions agree with TRBD1. The germline gives CDR1 SQVTM, CDR2 ANQGSEA. CDR3 size: 14 residues. V shed 6 bases and J 0 bases; nucleotides not matched to a gene: 4. The CDR3 region has the DNA TGCAGCGTGACGGACAGGCCGAACACCGGGGAGCTGTTTTTT. Translating it yields CSVTDRPNTGELFF.

This chain links TRBV6-5 with TRBJ1-1, with D hard to call. V lost 8 bases, J lost 1 base, and 5 bases lay in between. Per the germline V gene, CDR1 is MNHEY and CDR2 is SVGAGI. The CDR3 extends over 11 amino acids. CDR3 sequence (DNA): TGTGCCAGCTTCAGGAACACTGAAGCTTTCTTT. This gives the protein CASFRNTEAFF.

The chain is built from TRBV19 and TRBJ2-7; 7 positions agree with TRBD1. Germline-derived CDR1 and CDR2 are LNHDA and SQIVND (reference sequence). The CDR3 length is 15 residues. Trimming cost V 5 bases and J 2 bases; bases outside gene matches: 9. CDR3 sequence (DNA): TGTGCCAGTAGTGAGCCCGGGACAGCGACCTACGAGCAGTACTTC. Translated: CASSEPGTATYEQYF.

This sequence joins TRBV5-1 and TRBJ2-3; 8 bases line up with TRBD2. This CDR3 contains 14 residues. The junction had 8 bases not matched to a gene; V was cut back by 5 bases and J by 6 bases. CDR1 and CDR2 from the germline V gene are SGHRS and YFSETQ. CDR3 in amino acids: CASRIRGGPDTQYF. CDR3 nucleotide sequence: TGCGCCAGCAGGATACGGGGGGGGCCCGATACGCAGTATTTT.

This sequence joins TRBV30 and TRBJ1-2; possibly TRBD1 for D (6 bases). V was shortened by 0 bases and J by 6 bases, with 17 bases between the two germline ends. This CDR3 is built from 15 residues. Per the germline V gene, CDR1 is GTSNPN and CDR2 is SVGIG (reference sequence). In nucleotides, the CDR3 is TGTGCCTGGAGTGTAGGTGCAGGGGTAGGGGATGGCTACACCTTC. Protein product: CAWSVGAGVGDGYTF.

V is TRBV5-6 and J is TRBJ1-2; D is uncertain. Germline CDR1 reads SGHDT; CDR2 reads YYEEEE. The CDR3 loop spans 14 amino acids. The V and J ends lost 2 bases and 9 bases respectively, with 17 bases between them. The CDR3 region is CASSFIEAESSYTF. In nucleotides, the CDR3 is TGTGCCAGCAGCTTCATCGAGGCTGAGTCCAGCTACACCTTC.

The chain couples TRBV6-5 to TRBJ1-2; D is perhaps TRBD1 (5 bases). Trimming pared 0 bases from V and 6 bases from J, leaving 17 bases between. The germline V gene has CDR1 MNHEY and CDR2 SVGAGI. The CDR3 has 16 amino acids. The CDR3 protein is CASSYSRWGEGNGYTF. The CDR3 bases are TGTGCCAGCAGTTACTCGCGATGGGGGGAGGGAAATGGCTACACCTTC.

A few counts support this clone. The chain links TRBV7-9 to TRBJ1-2; tentative D call: TRBD1 (5 bases). The germline V and J ends were trimmed by 3 bases and 2 bases, with 10 bases remaining between them. CDR3 length equals 14 residues. From germline, CDR1 is SEHNR and CDR2 FQNEAQ (reference sequence). The CDR3 sequence is CASSLLGGNYGYTF. CDR3 DNA sequence: TGTGCCAGCAGCTTGCTGGGGGGGAACTATGGCTACACCTTC.

This chain uses TRBV11-2 with TRBJ1-1; 7 nucleotides match TRBD1. CDR3 length: 13 amino acids. The V gene end was trimmed by 5 bases and the J gene end by 9 bases; junction bases not matched to a gene: 9. CDR1 SGHAT and CDR2 FQNNGV come from the germline V gene. The CDR3 DNA reads as TGTGCCAGCAGCGAACTAGACAGGGCCAAAGCTTTCTTT. Translated: CASSELDRAKAFF.

The chain couples TRBV29-1 to TRBJ1-2; D is perhaps TRBD1 (5 bases). The CDR3 length is 11 residues. Germline CDR1 reads SQVTM; CDR2 reads ANQGSEA. V dropped 4 bases and J dropped 6 bases, with 9 bases sitting between them. CDR3 DNA: TGCAGCGTTGGGCGGGGGAATGGCTACACCTTC. This encodes CSVGRGNGYTF.

The table lists this clone with a count of one. The chain is built from TRBV4-2 and TRBJ2-1; 12 bases are shared with TRBD2. Trimming took 2 bases from V and 9 from J; bases not matched to a gene: 5. CDR1 and CDR2 from the germline V gene are LGHNA and YNFKEQ. CDR3 length equals 15 residues. CDR3 bases: TGTGCCAGCAGCCAATTAGCTAGCGGGGGGGGTGAGCAGTTCTTC. Translation: CASSQLASGGGEQFF.